This T cell receptor (beta chain) was identified during a study of beta chain features in type 1 diabetes. Study background: Patient and healthy donor groups were alike in age, gender and cell yields.

Expressed TCRB transcripts were sequenced because the entire RNA isolate underwent reverse transcription. Profiling relied on immunoSEQ multiplex PCR, and the TCRdb table lists in-frame clones only, not all of them. The sample shows approximately 50,000 clones, under 50% of them seen only once. This clone was detected a few times. The antigen is undetermined. The study's findings and limits: More deletions and fewer insertions at VDJ junctions were seen in type 1 diabetes patients. TCRB CDR3 length was moderately but significantly reduced in all four CD4+ subsets of Type 1 diabetes patients.

The V end was cut by 2 bases, the J end by 2 bases, with 2 bases between. CDR3 size: 11 residues. Germline CDR1 and CDR2: SGHDT and YYEEEE. The sequenced material came from Tregs from blood. The chain recombines TRBV5-6 with TRBJ2-7; D is uncertain. This TCR came from a man aged 25 to 40 with type 1 diabetes. CDR3: CASSFTYEQYF. CDR3 coding DNA: TGTGCCAGCAGCTTCACCTACGAGCAGTACTTC.